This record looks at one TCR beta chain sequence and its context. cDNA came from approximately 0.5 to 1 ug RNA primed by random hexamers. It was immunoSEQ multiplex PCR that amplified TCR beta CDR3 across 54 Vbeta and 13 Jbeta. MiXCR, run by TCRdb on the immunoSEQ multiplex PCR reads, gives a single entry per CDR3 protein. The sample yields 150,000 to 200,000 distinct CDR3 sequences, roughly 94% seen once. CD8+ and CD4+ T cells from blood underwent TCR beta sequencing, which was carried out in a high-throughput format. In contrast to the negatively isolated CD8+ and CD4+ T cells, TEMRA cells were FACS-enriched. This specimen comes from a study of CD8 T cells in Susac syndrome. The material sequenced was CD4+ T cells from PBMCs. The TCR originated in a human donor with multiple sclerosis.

CDR3 amino acids: CASSLVPGGETQYF. The CDR3 DNA follows: TGTGCCAGCAGTTTAGTCCCCGGGGGGGAGACCCAGTACTTC. The chain uses TRBV12-3 or TRBV12-4 and TRBJ2-5; 7 bases map to TRBD2. The CDR3 is 14 amino acids. V shed 1 base, J shed 5 bases, and the junction held 4 bases outside the gene matches.